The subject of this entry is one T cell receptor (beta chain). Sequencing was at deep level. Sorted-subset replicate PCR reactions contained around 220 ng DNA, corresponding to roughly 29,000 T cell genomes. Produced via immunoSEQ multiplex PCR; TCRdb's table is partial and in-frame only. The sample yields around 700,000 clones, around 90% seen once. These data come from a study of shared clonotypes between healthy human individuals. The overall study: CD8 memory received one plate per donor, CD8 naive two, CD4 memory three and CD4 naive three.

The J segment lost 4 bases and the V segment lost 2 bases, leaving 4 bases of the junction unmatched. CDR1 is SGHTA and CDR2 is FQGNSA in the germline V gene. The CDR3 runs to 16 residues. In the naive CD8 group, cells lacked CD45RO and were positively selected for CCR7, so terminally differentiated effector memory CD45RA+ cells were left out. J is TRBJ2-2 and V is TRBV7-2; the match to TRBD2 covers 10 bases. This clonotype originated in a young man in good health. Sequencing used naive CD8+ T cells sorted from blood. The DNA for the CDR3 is TGTGCCAGCAGCTTACTCAGCGGGAGGGCCACCGGGGAGCTGTTTTTT. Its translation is CASSLLSGRATGELFF. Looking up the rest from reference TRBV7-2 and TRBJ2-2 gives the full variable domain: GAGVSQSPSNKVTEKGKDVELRCDPISGHTALYWYRQSLGQGLEFLIYFQGNSAPDKSGLPSDRFSAERTGGSVSTLTIQRTQQEDSAVYLCASSLLSGRATGELFFGEGSRLTVL.